What follows is one TCR beta chain and its context. This clone was seen many times. The antigen this receptor binds is unknown. No much larger clone is present one base from it, and per-base qualities are unavailable. No patient had received any treatment before thyroid surgery. The study retrospectively analysed patient clinical samples collected from about 2012 to 2018 using T-cell receptor beta sequencing. Sequences SGHRS (CDR1) and YFSETQ (CDR2) are obtained from the germline V gene. The junction carries 15 bases between V and J, which are trimmed by 2 bases and 0 bases respectively. Counted from cysteine to phenylalanine, this CDR3 has 17 amino acids. Only CDR3 DNA remains: 51 bases, in frame from the first base. The method was PCR. Instrument used: Illumina HiSeq 4000. High-throughput sequencing was used to profile the TCR beta-chain CDR3 region of each patient. The authors' analysis ran thus. A classifier to discriminate distant-metastatic papillary thyroid cancer patients was built from CDR3 differences across clinicopathological groups. The Shannon index was used to measure repertoire diversity, and the Morisita-Horn index was used to measure how similar tumor and blood repertoires were. The raw public data were reprocessed by TCRdb itself: fastp quality trimming at Q25, MiXCR clonotype calling, in-frame beta chains only. TCRdb, not the original authors, processed these V and J calls. Within this sample are approximately 35,000 clones, with about a fifth of them counted one time only. The top ten clonotypes cover roughly 3.1% of the sample.

The source of the sample is a study of metastatic and nonmetastatic thyroid tumors (dated by TCRdb to the early 2020s). Describing the broader study: The researchers compared repertoires between peripheral blood samples and tumor or nodule tissue samples from patients with malignant or benign thyroid disease.

On the study overall, not on this receptor specifically: In both blood and tumor samples, TCR beta diversity was reported to be significantly higher in malignant tumors than in benign nodules.

Sample: tumor tissue. The TCR comes from a male donor with papillary thyroid cancer or a benign thyroid nodule (not recorded which). Some clones in this sample may be carry-over from other donors' samples. This sequence uses TRBV5-1 and TRBJ2-1; the D assignment is uncertain and may be TRBD1 or TRBD2, with 6 bases supporting each. The CDR3 sequence is CASSLTRGPSSYNEQFF. The sequenced DNA: TGCGCCAGCAGCTTAACTCGGGGGCCGAGCTCCTACAATGAGCAGTTCTTC.